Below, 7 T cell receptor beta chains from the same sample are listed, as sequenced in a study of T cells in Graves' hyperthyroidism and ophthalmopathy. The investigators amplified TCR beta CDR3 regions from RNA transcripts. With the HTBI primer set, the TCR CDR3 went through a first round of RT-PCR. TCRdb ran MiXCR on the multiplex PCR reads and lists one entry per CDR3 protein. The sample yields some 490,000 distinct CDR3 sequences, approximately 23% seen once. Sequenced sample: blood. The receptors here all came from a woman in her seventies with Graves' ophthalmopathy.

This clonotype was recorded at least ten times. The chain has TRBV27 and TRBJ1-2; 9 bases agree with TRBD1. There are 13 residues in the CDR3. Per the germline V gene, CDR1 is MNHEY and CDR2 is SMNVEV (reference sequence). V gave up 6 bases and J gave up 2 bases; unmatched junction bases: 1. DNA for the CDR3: TGTGCCAGCAGAGGACAGGGGAACTATGGCTACACCTTC. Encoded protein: CASRGQGNYGYTF.

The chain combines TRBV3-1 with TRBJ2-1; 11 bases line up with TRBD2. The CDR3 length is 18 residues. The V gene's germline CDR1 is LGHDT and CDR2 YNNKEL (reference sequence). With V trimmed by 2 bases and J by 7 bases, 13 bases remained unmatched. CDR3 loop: CASSQPQIAGGPGNEQFF. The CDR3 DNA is TGTGCCAGCAGCCAACCACAGATAGCGGGAGGGCCAGGGAATGAGCAGTTCTTC.

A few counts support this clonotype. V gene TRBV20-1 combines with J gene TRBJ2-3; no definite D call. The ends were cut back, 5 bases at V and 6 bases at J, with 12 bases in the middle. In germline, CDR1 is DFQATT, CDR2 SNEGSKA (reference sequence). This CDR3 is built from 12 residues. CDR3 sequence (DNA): TGCAGTGCTGAAGTTTTGATGGATACGCAGTATTTT. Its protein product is CSAEVLMDTQYF.

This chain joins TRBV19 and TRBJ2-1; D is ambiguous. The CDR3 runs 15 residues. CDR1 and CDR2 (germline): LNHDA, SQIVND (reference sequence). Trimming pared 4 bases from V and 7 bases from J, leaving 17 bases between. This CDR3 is CASSTRTIPGNEQFF. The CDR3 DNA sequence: TGTGCCAGTAGTACCAGAACCATCCCCGGGAATGAGCAGTTCTTC.

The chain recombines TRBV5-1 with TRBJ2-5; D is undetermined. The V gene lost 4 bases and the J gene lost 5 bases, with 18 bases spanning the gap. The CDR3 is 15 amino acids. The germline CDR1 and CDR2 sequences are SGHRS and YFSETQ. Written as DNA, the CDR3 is TGCGCCAGCAGCCGGGCTGGGGTTTTAGGGGAGACCCAGTACTTC. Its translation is CASSRAGVLGETQYF.

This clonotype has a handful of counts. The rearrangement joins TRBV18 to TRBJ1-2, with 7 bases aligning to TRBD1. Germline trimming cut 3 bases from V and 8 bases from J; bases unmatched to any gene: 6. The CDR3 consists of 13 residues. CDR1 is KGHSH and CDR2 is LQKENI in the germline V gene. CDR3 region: CASSPDRNGGYTF. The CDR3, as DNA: TGTGCCAGCTCACCGGACAGGAATGGGGGCTACACCTTC.

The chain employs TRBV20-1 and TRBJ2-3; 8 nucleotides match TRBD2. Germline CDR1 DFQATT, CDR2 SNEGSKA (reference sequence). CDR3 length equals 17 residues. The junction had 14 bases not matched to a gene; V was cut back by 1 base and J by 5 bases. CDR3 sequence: CSARVARGLGWGDTQYF. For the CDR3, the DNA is TGCAGTGCTAGAGTCGCTCGGGGACTAGGGTGGGGAGATACGCAGTATTTT.